The T cell receptor (beta chain) described here comes from a study of Ad26.COV2.S vaccination and SARS-CoV-2 variants. Study-wide background: Recipients of Ad26.COV2.S got it intramuscularly, once or twice 56 days apart.

TCRdb's copy holds only in-frame clones and misses some; the assay was immunoSEQ multiplex PCR. The table lists hundreds of thousands of clones, about 87% of them singletons. The germline V and J ends were trimmed by 0 bases and 7 bases, with 8 bases remaining between them. The CDR3 totals 14 residues. Per the germline V gene, CDR1 is SGDLS and CDR2 is YYNGEE. About this clone itself: Its antigen is not identified.

Findings and limits, study-wide: Spike-specific TCR breadth ran higher among vaccine recipients than placebo recipients.

Treatment reported: 15 to 20 received Ad26.COV2.S at low or high dose, single or two shots; 5 received placebo; per-sample allocation not given. Each sample was drawn 63 days after the first injection (of vaccine or placebo). Sequencing used peripheral blood, obtained in a trial of Ad26.COV2.S vaccine versus placebo. The chain carries TRBV9 and TRBJ1-6; D gene unclear. The receptor comes from a person between 18 and 59 years old who received the Ad26.COV2.S COVID-19 vaccine or a placebo. The CDR3 here is CASSVDVANSPLHF. Here the CDR3 DNA reads TGTGCCAGCAGCGTAGATGTAGCGAATTCACCCCTCCACTTT.